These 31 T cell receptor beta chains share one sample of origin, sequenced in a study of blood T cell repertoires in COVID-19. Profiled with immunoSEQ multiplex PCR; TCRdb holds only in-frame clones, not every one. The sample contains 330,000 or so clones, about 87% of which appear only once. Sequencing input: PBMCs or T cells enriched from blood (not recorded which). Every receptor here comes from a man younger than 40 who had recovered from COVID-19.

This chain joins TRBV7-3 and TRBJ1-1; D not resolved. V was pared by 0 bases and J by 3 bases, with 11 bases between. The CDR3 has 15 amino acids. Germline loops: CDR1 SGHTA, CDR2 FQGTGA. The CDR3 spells CASSLTQVRDTEAFF. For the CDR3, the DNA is TGTGCCAGCAGCTTAACCCAGGTGAGGGACACTGAAGCTTTCTTT.

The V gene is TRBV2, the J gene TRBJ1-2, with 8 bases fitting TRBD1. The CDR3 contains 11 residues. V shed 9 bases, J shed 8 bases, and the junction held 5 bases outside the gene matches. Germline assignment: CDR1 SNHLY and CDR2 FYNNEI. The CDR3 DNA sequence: TGTGCCAGTCGGACAGGGTACGGCTACACCTTC. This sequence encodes CASRTGYGYTF.

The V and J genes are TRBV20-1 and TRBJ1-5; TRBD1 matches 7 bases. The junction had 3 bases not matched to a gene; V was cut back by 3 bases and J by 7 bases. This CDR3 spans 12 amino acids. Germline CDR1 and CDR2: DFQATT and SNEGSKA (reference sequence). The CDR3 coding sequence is TGCAGTGCTAGTAGGGGGCAGCAGCCCCAGCATTTT. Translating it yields CSASRGQQPQHF.

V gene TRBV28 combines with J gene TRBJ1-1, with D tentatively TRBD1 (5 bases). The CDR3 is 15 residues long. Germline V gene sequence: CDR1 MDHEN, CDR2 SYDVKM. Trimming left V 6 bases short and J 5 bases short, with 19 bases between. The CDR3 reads CASRGGMSIWTEAFF. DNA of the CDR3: TGTGCCAGCAGGGGGGGGATGTCCATTTGGACTGAAGCTTTCTTT.

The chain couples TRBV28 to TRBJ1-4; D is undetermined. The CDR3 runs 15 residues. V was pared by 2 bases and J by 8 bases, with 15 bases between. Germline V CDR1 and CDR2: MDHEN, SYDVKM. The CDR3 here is CASSLASVGGEKLFF. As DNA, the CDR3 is TGTGCCAGCAGTTTAGCCAGCGTAGGTGGGGAAAAACTGTTTTTT.

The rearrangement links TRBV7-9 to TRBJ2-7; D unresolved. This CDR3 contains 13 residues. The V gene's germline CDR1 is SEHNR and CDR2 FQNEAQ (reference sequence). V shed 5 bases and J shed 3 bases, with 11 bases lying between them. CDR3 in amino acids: CASSQFPNYEQYF. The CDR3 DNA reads TGTGCCAGCAGCCAATTTCCTAACTACGAGCAGTACTTC.

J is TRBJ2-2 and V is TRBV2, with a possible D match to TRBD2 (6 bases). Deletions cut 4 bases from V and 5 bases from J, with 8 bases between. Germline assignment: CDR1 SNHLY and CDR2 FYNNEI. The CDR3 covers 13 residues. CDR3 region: CASSAEGTGELFF. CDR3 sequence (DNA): TGTGCCAGCAGTGCGGAGGGGACCGGGGAGCTGTTTTTT.

Here the CDR3 reads CASSLDRASGYGYTF. The CDR3 region has the DNA TGCGCCAGCAGCTTGGACAGGGCGTCTGGCTATGGCTACACCTTC. The rearrangement uses TRBV5-1 and TRBJ1-2, with D perhaps TRBD1 (6 bases). This CDR3 comprises 15 residues. Trimming left V 0 bases short and J 4 bases short, with 13 bases between. The germline V gene encodes CDR1 SGHRS and CDR2 YFSETQ.

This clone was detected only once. CDR3: CASSQPDRGLGSPLHF. In DNA, the CDR3 is TGTGCCAGCAGTCAACCGGACAGGGGGCTGGGGTCACCCCTCCACTTT. The genes are TRBV6-2 or TRBV6-3 and TRBJ1-6; 11 bases match TRBD1. CDR1 MNHEY and CDR2 SVGEGT come from the germline V gene. J gave up 10 bases and V 5 bases, and 10 bases lay outside the gene matches. The CDR3 length is 16 residues.

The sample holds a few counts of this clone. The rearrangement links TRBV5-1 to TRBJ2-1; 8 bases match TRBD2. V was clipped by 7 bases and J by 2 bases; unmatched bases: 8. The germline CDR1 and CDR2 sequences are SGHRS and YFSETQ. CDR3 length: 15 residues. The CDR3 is CASSNSGDTYNEQFF. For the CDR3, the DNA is TGCGCCAGCTCAAATAGCGGGGATACCTACAATGAGCAGTTCTTC.

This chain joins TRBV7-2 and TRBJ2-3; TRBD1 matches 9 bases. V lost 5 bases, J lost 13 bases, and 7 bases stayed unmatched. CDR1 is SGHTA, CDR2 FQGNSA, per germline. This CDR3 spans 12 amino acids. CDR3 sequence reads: CASSNSRTGEYF. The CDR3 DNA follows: TGTGCCAGCAGCAACTCTCGGACAGGGGAGTATTTT.

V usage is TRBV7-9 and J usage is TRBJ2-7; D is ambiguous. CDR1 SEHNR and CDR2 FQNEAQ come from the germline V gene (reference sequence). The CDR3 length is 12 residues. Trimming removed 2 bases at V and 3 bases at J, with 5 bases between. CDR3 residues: CASSLLRYEQYF. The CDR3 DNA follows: TGTGCCAGCAGCTTACTCCGCTACGAGCAGTACTTC. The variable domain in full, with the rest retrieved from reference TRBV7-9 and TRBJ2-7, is DTGVSQNPRHKITKRGQNVTFRCDPISEHNRLYWYRQTLGQGPEFLTYFQNEAQLEKSRLLSDRFSAERPKGSFSTLEIQRTEQGDSAMYLCASSLLRYEQYFGPGTRLTVT.

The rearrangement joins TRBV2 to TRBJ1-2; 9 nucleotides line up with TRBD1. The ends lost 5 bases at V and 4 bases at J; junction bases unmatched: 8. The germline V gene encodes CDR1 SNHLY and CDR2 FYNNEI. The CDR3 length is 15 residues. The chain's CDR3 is CASSLNRGRLYGYTF. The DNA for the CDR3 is TGTGCCAGCAGTTTAAACAGGGGGCGGCTCTATGGCTACACCTTC. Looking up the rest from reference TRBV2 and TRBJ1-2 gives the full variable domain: EPEVTQTPSHQVTQMGQEVILRCVPISNHLYFYWYRQILGQKVEFLVSFYNNEISEKSEIFDDQFSVERPDGSNFTLKIRSTKLEDSAMYFCASSLNRGRLYGYTFGSGTRLTVV.

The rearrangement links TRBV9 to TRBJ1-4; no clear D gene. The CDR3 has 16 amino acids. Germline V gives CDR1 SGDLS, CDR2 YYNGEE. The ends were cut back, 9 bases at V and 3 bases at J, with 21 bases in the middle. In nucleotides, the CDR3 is TGTGCCACCCGCTTGGGAGGGAAGTCTTCTAATGAAAAACTGTTTTTT. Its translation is CATRLGGKSSNEKLFF.

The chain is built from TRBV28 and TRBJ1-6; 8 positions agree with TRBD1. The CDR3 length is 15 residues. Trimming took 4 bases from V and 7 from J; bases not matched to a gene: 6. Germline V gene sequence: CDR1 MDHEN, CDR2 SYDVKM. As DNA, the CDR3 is TGTGCCAGCAGTTCTACACAGGGGGGGAATTCACCCCTCCACTTT. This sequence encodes CASSSTQGGNSPLHF.

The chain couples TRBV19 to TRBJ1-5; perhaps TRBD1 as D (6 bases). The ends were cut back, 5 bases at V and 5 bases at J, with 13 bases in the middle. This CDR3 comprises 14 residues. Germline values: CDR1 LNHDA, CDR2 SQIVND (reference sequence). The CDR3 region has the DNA TGTGCCAGTAGTCGACAGGTTTTAGATCAGCCCCAGCATTTT. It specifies CASSRQVLDQPQHF.

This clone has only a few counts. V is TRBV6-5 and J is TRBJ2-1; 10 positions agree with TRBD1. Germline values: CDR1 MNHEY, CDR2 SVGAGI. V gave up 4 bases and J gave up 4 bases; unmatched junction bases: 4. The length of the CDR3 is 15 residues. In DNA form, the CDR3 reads TGTGCCAGCAGTTTCGGGACAGGGGAATACAATGAGCAGTTCTTC. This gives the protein CASSFGTGEYNEQFF.

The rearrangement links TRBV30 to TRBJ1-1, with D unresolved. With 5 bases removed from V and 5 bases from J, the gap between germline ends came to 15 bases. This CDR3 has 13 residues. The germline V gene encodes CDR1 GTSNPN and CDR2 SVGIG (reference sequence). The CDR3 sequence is CAWVFARGTEAFF. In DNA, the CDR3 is TGTGCCTGGGTTTTTGCTCGGGGAACTGAAGCTTTCTTT.

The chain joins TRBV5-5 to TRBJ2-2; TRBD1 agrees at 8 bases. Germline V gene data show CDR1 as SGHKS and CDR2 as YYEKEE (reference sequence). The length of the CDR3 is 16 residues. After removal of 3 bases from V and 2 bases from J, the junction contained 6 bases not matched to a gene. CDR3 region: CASSSTGGLNTGELFF. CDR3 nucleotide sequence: TGTGCCAGCAGCTCTACAGGGGGGTTAAACACCGGGGAGCTGTTTTTT.

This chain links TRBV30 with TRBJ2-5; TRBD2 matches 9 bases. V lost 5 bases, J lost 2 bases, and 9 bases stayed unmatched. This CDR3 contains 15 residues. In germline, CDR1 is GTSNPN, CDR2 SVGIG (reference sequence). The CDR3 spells CAWDQTSGVQETQYF. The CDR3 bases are TGTGCCTGGGACCAGACTAGCGGAGTGCAAGAGACCCAGTACTTC.

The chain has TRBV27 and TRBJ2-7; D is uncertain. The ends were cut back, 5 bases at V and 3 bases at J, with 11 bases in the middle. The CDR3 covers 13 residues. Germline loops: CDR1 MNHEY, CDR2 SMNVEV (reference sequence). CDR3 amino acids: CASSILTGYEQYF. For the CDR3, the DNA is TGTGCCAGCAGTATACTGACGGGCTACGAGCAGTACTTC.

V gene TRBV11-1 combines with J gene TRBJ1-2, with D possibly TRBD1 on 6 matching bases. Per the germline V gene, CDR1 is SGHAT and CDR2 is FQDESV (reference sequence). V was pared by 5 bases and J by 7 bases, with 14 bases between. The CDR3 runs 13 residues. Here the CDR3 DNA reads TGTGCCAGCAGCGTCAGGGGCGGGGGTGGCTACACCTTC. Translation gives CASSVRGGGGYTF.

The CDR3 nucleotides are TGCGCCAGCAGCACCGGAGGGACAGACCAAAGCTACACCTTC. As protein: CASSTGGTDQSYTF. The V and J genes are TRBV5-1 and TRBJ1-2; the match to TRBD1 covers 7 bases. The J segment lost 9 bases and the V segment lost 4 bases, leaving 12 bases of the junction unmatched. CDR1 and CDR2 (germline): SGHRS, YFSETQ. The CDR3 totals 14 residues.

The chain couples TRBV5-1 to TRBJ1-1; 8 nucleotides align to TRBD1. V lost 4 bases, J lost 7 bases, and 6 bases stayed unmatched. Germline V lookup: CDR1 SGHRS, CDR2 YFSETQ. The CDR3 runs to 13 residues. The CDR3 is CASSRTGSGEAFF. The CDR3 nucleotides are TGCGCCAGCAGCCGGACAGGGTCAGGTGAAGCTTTCTTT. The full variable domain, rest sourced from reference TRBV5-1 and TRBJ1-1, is KAGVTQTPRYLIKTRGQQVTLSCSPISGHRSVSWYQQTPGQGLQFLFEYFSETQRNKGNFPGRFSGRQFSNSRSEMNVSTLELGDSALYLCASSRTGSGEAFFGQGTRLTVV.

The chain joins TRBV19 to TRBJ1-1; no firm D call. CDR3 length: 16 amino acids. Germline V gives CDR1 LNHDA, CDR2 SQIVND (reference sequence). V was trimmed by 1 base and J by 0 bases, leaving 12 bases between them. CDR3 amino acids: CASSIGRQVMNTEAFF. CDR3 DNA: TGTGCCAGTAGTATAGGGCGACAAGTTATGAACACTGAAGCTTTCTTT.

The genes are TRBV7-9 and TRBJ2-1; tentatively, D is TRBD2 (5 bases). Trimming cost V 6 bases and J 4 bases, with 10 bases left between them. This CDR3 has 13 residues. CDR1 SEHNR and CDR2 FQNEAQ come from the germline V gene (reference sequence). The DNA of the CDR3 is TGTGCCAGCAGGGAGGACGGGTACAATGAGCAGTTCTTC. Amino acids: CASREDGYNEQFF.

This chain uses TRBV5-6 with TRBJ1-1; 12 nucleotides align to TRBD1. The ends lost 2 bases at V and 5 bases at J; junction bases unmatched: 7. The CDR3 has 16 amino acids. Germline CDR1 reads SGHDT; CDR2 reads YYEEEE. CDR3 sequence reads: CASSFRDRGQGTEAFF. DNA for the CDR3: TGTGCCAGCAGCTTCCGGGACAGGGGGCAAGGGACTGAAGCTTTCTTT.

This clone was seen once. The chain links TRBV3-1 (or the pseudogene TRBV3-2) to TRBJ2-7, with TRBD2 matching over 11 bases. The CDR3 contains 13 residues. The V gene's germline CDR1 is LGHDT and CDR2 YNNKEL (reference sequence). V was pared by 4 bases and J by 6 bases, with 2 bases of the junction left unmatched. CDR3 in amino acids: CASSPLAGGEQYF. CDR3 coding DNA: TGTGCCAGCAGCCCCCTAGCGGGGGGCGAGCAGTACTTC.

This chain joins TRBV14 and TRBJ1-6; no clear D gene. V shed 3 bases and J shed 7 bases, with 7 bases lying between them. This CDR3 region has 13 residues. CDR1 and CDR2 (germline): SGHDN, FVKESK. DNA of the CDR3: TGTGCCAGCAGCCACCTACAGAATTCACCCCTCCACTTT. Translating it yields CASSHLQNSPLHF.

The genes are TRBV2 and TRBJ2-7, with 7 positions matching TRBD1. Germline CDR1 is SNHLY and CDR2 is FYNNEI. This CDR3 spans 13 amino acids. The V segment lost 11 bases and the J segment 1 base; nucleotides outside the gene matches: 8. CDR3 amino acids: CAQSPGQSYEQYF. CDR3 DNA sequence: TGTGCCCAGAGCCCGGGACAGTCCTACGAGCAGTACTTC.

In DNA, the CDR3 is TGTGCCAGCAGCCAACCCGGGGGGAACTACAATGAGCAGTTCTTC. This gives the protein CASSQPGGNYNEQFF. The chain carries TRBV4-2 and TRBJ2-1, with 7 bases that match TRBD2. There are 15 residues in the CDR3. V was clipped by 2 bases and J by 3 bases; unmatched bases: 4. Looked up from germline, CDR1 is LGHNA and CDR2 is YNFKEQ.